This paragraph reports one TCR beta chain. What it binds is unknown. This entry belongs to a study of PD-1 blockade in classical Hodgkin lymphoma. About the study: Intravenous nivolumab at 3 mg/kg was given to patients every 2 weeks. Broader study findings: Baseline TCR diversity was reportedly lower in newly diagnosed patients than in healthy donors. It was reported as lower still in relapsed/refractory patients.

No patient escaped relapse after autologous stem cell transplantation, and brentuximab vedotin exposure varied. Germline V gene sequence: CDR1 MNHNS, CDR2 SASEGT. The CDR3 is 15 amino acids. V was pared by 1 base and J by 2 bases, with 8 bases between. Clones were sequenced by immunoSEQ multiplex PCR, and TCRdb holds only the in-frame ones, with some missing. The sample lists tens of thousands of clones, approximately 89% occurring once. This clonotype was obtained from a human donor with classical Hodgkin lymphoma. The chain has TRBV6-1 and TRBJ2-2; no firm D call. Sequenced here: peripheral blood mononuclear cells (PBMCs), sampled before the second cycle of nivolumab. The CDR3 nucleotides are TGTGCCAGCAGTGAAGGAGGAGTCAACACCGGGGAGCTGTTTTTT. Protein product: CASSEGGVNTGELFF.